The 15 T cell receptor beta chains below were found in one sample sequenced in a study of cytomegalovirus exposure and HLA in healthy donors. The PCR was carried out with 60 Vbeta primers and 13 Jbeta primers. Using immunoSEQ multiplex PCR, the repertoire was profiled, and TCRdb retains in-frame clones only, with some absent. The sample holds 150,000 to 200,000 clones, roughly 87% seen once. Sequencing was carried out using PBMCs. Receptor source: a girl less than two years old in good health and CMV-seronegative.

The rearrangement links TRBV5-4 to TRBJ2-1, with D maybe TRBD2 (5 bases). Deletions cut 4 bases from V and 5 bases from J, with 13 bases between. The CDR3 totals 14 residues. Germline V lookup: CDR1 SGHNT, CDR2 YYREEE (reference sequence). CDR3 sequence: CASSPRGSDNEQFF. In DNA form, the CDR3 reads TGTGCCAGCAGCCCCCGGGGTAGCGACAATGAGCAGTTCTTC.

This clone was found a few times. The J gene is TRBJ1-6, the V gene TRBV7-6; D unresolved. The germline V and J ends were trimmed by 2 bases and 0 bases, with 5 bases remaining between them. The CDR3 extends over 15 amino acids. The germline gives CDR1 SGHVS, CDR2 FNYEAQ. Here the CDR3 reads CASSLHSSYNSPLHF. The CDR3 DNA reads as TGTGCCAGCAGCTTACACAGCTCCTATAATTCACCCCTCCACTTT. The full variable domain, completed using reference TRBV7-6 and TRBJ1-6, is GAGVSQSPRYKVTKRGQDVALRCDPISGHVSLYWYRQALGQGPEFLTYFNYEAQQDKSGLPNDRFSAERPEGSISTLTIQRTEQRDSAMYRCASSLHSSYNSPLHFGNGTRLTVT.

This sequence joins TRBV19 and TRBJ2-1; 8 nucleotides agree with TRBD2. The CDR3 contains 16 residues. Germline CDR1 and CDR2: LNHDA and SQIVND (reference sequence). V lost 3 bases and J lost 12; bases outside the gene matches: 16. In DNA, the CDR3 is TGTGCCAGTAGTATTAGACTAGCGCCTCCCTCCATTGGGCAGTTCTTC. Translating gives CASSIRLAPPSIGQFF.

The chain links TRBV4-1 to TRBJ2-3, with TRBD2 as a possible D gene (6 bases). The CDR3 totals 14 residues. CDR1 and CDR2 (germline): MGHRA, YSYEKL. Trimming removed 2 bases from V and 4 bases from J, with 10 bases in between. The CDR3 reads CASSQPGVADTQYF. The CDR3 DNA reads TGCGCCAGCAGCCAACCGGGGGTGGCAGATACGCAGTATTTT.

The J gene is TRBJ2-6, the V gene TRBV6-1; 7 nucleotides agree with TRBD2. The J segment lost 2 bases and the V segment lost 1 base, leaving 5 bases of the junction unmatched. The CDR3 length is 17 residues. Germline V gene data show CDR1 as MNHNS and CDR2 as SASEGT. In nucleotides, the CDR3 is TGTGCCAGCAGTGAAGTGTGGGGGGGGGCTGGGGCCAACGTCCTGACTTTC. Its translation is CASSEVWGGAGANVLTF.

The chain recombines TRBV5-1 with TRBJ1-3; 9 bases line up with TRBD1. This CDR3 comprises 15 residues. V shed 4 bases, J shed 6 bases, and the junction held 8 bases outside the gene matches. Germline V gene data show CDR1 as SGHRS and CDR2 as YFSETQ. The CDR3, as DNA: TGCGCCAGCAGCCTGCCGGGACAGGGAGTAAACACCATATATTTT. Residues: CASSLPGQGVNTIYF.

This chain joins TRBV30 and TRBJ2-7; perhaps TRBD2 as D (5 bases). The CDR3 contains 13 residues. Trimming stripped 3 bases from V and 6 bases from J, with 15 bases between. The germline gives CDR1 GTSNPN, CDR2 SVGIG (reference sequence). CDR3 protein: CAWSSVRAGEQYF. The DNA of the CDR3 is TGTGCCTGGAGCTCCGTTCGGGCGGGCGAGCAGTACTTC.

CDR3 DNA: TGTGCCAGCAGCCCGACCCCCGGAGCGGCCGGGGAGCTGTTTTTT. This gives the protein CASSPTPGAAGELFF. The chain joins TRBV9 to TRBJ2-2; D perhaps matches TRBD2 (5 bases). The CDR3 extends over 15 amino acids. CDR1 is SGDLS, CDR2 YYNGEE, per germline. The V gene lost 4 bases and the J gene lost 6 bases, with 16 bases spanning the gap.

This chain uses TRBV5-1 with TRBJ2-3; D is possibly TRBD1 (6 bases). The V gene's germline CDR1 is SGHRS and CDR2 YFSETQ. The CDR3 is 15 residues long. V lost 4 bases and J 0 bases, leaving 12 bases between the germline ends. DNA for the CDR3: TGCGCCAGCAGCCCCCGGACAGTTAGCACAGATACGCAGTATTTT. Its translation: CASSPRTVSTDTQYF.

This chain uses TRBV15 with TRBJ1-3, with D possibly being TRBD1 (5 bases). The germline gives CDR1 LNHNV, CDR2 YYDKDF (reference sequence). Trimming cost V 0 bases and J 4 bases, with 10 bases left between them. This CDR3 is 15 amino acids long. CDR3 sequence (DNA): TGTGCCACCAGCAGAGATCGGGGGGTAGGAAACACCATATATTTT. Translated: CATSRDRGVGNTIYF.

This sequence joins TRBV5-1 and TRBJ2-3; TRBD2 might be the D (6 bases). V lost 0 bases, J lost 5 bases, and 19 bases lay in between. Germline V CDR1 and CDR2: SGHRS, YFSETQ. This CDR3 region has 17 residues. CDR3 DNA: TGCGCCAGCAGCTTGGCCGGTGGCGGGATGGGAAAAGATACGCAGTATTTT. Its translation: CASSLAGGGMGKDTQYF.

The gene calls are TRBV11-2 and TRBJ2-3, with D uncertain. V lost 1 base to trimming and J lost 4 bases, with 6 bases between them. CDR1 and CDR2 (germline): SGHAT, FQNNGV. The CDR3 sequence is 13 residues long. CDR3: CASSLVPADTQYF. The DNA for the CDR3 is TGTGCCAGCAGCTTAGTTCCCGCAGATACGCAGTATTTT.

The gene calls are TRBV19 and TRBJ2-6; D is perhaps TRBD2 (6 bases). This CDR3 has 14 residues. Trimming removed 4 bases from V and 4 bases from J, with 8 bases in between. Germline-derived CDR1 and CDR2 are LNHDA and SQIVND (reference sequence). CDR3 nucleotide sequence: TGTGCCAGTAGTAGGGGGGAAGGGGCCAACGTCCTGACTTTC. It codes for CASSRGEGANVLTF.

The chain carries TRBV5-1 and TRBJ1-1, with 7 bases matching TRBD1. The germline gives CDR1 SGHRS, CDR2 YFSETQ. The length of the CDR3 is 13 residues. The V and J ends lost 5 bases and 4 bases, in that order; junction bases with no gene match: 5. The CDR3 DNA sequence: TGCGCCAGCAGGTCAGACAGGGCCACTGAAGCTTTCTTT. Translation: CASRSDRATEAFF.

The V and J genes are TRBV19 and TRBJ1-5; no reliable D call. The germline gives CDR1 LNHDA, CDR2 SQIVND (reference sequence). Trimming shortened V by 1 base and J by 6 bases, and 7 bases separated the two germline ends. This CDR3 contains 13 residues. CDR3 nucleotides: TGTGCCAGTAGTATAGGCCCGGGTCAGCCCCAGCATTTT. It specifies CASSIGPGQPQHF.